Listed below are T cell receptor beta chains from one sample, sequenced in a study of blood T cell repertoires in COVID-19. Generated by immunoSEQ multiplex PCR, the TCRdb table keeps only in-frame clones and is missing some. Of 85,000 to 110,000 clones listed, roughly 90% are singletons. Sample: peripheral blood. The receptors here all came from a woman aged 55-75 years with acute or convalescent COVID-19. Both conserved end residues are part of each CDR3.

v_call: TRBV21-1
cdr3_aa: CASSTGRTRGTGELFF

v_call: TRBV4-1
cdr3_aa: CASSHVGVRNTIYF

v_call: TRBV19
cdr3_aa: CASRSTGGNNEQFF

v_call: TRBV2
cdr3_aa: CASSPLTSGLNEQFF

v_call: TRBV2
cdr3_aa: CASTWGDTFSPLHF

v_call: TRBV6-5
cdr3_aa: CASRRGRGGEKLFF

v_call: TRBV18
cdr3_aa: CASSPRSGSNYGYTF

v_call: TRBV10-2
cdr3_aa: CASRLLAGVEETQYF

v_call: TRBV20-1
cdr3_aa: CSAGAYEQYF

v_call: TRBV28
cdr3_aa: CASTPPGLASYEQYF

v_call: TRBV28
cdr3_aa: CASDGTGREKLFF

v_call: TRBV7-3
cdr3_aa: CASSSTSGRVGEQFF

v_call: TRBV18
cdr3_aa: CASSKTLKQETQYF

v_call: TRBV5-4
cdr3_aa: CASSLEGGLETQYF

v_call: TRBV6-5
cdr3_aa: CASSYSIRGNTEAFF

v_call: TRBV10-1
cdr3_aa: CASSRTGSEQFF

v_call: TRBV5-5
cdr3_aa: CASSGTGYYGYTF

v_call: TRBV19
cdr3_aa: CASSDSISYEQYF

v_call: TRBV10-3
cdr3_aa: CAITPIEEHGYTF

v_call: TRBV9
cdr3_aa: CASSVTGGNTEAFF

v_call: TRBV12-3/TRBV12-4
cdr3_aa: CASSPQGSDEQFF

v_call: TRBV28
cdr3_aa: CASSLAGGSQPQHF

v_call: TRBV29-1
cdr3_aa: CSAVGTAKNEQFF

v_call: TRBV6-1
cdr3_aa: CASSEGLTNTEAFF

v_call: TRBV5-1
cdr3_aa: CASSPRLAAYNEQFF

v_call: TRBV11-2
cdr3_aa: CASSSTIPGPTSSYNEQFF

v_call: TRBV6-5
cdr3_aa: CASSPPGVYEAFF

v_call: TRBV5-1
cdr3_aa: CASSLGSGIVTEAFF

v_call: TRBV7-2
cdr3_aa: CASSFRAADTQYF

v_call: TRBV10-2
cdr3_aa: CASSGDRAGMNTEAFF

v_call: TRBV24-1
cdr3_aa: CATSDSTLGSERGTSGRAKNIQYF

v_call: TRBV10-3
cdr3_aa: CAISGLGGGNQPQHF

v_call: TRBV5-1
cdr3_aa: CASSQLPGQVNTGELFF

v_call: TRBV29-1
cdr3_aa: CSVTTGVGYEQYF

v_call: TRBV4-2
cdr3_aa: CASSQGTGVSYGYTF

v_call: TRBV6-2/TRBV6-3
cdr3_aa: CASSYPLPSGGYNEQFF

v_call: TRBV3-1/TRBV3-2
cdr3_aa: CASSRDSLPTKAFF

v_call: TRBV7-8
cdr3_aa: CASSLAPTPGYGYTF

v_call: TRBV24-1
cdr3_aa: CATSEGGNTEAFF

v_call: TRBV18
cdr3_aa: CASSNGLVNTGELFF

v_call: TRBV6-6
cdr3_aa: CASSTRTGPPYGYTF

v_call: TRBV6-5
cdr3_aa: CASSSGTGRSYEQYF